This T cell receptor (beta chain) was sequenced during a study of cytomegalovirus exposure and HLA in healthy donors (dated by TCRdb to about 2017). As for the study more broadly: An earlier analysis of approximately 600 of the donors reported 250 to 350 Gb of sequence data and 117 million unique TCR beta sequences from 190 million or so T cells. In a later analysis, previously published TCR beta repertoires from about 640 donors were re-analyzed and high-resolution HLA genotyping was added so that TCR occurrence patterns could be studied. An early release that covered about 640 HLA-typed donors contained approximately 300 gigabases of sequencing data and tens of millions of unique TCR sequences. Both class I and class II loci were covered by HLA typing, at four-digit resolution. The study aimed to test whether cataloging public T cell receptors could reveal signatures of past pathogen exposure. The study used immunosequencing to profile the T cell repertoires of approximately 630 subjects and linked those repertoires to cytomegalovirus serostatus. In a later genetic analysis, genome-wide SNP genotypes for about three fifths of the roughly 670 donors were used, and that subset was treated as a discovery cohort. The later analysis used no new phenotypic data to find candidate immune exposures, relying instead on TCR beta sequences and their occurrence across donors. Four to six DR-DQ haplotypes were handled as single units for association and clustering, since linkage in the cohort was strong. Besides the first cohort of approximately 710 subjects, a separate validation cohort made up of roughly 120 different subjects was used. Across approximately 400 genotyped donors of the cohort, an average of roughly 250,000 unique TCR beta nucleotide sequences per donor were sequenced, and roughly 20% of those sequences were non-productive. All discovery cohort repertoires had been generated using a single sequencing platform. The genetic ancestry cluster associated with self-reported Caucasian donors included over 65% of the approximately 400 genotyped donors. To predict cytomegalovirus infection status, the study brought together high-throughput TCR immunosequencing, statistical association of individual TCRs with disease status, and machine learning. In an earlier analysis of 587 of the donors, high-throughput TCR beta sequencing was used to judge whether each TCR beta V gene segment behaved as functional or pseudogenic. Alongside the repertoire data, information on donor age, sex, ethnicity and CMV serostatus was compiled. Typing coverage differed by locus: A, B, C, DRB1 and DQB1 were typed in about 629-640 donors, DQA1 in about 560, DPA1 in around 580, and DPB1 in roughly 470.

Spanning cysteine to phenylalanine, the CDR3 consists of 18 amino acids. Solely the CDR3 DNA is kept, with 54 bases framed from the first base. Taken from the germline V gene (reference sequence), the CDR1 and CDR2 loops are LNHDA and SQIVND. Unmatched junction bases come to 15, with V trimmed by 4 bases and J by 3 bases. In total, 630 or so healthy bone marrow donors made up the cohort. All cohort members were sampled while nominally healthy, although unrecorded immune exposures were likely present. The donor tested CMV seropositive and was one of the 289 seropositive cohort members. A peripheral blood sample was collected from each donor, and TCR beta sequencing was performed on peripheral blood mononuclear cells. Genomic DNA extraction from the blood cell samples was performed with the Qiagen DNeasy Blood Extraction Kit. This clone has only a few counts. Its antigen is unknown. Base qualities are not at hand, and no much larger clone is one base apart.

Results the study describes overall, beyond this receptor: In a later analysis, HLA-associated TCR beta chains were found to be more clonally expanded and to have lower generation probabilities than equally common non-associated chains. In a later analysis, most CMV-associated TCR beta chains were found to appear HLA-restricted, with HLA associations seemingly driven largely by CMV exposure. HLA typing was unavailable for some donors at each locus, so association tests used only the typed subset. A group of highly shared sequence variants was considered likely to be a technical artifact of the sequencing pipeline. This cohort had only TCR beta chains sequenced, and the lack of alpha or paired-chain data limited which features could be detected. In a later analysis, around 17,000 TCR beta sequences were associated with specific HLA alleles at a false discovery rate of 0.05. The classifier was reported to diagnose cytomegalovirus status with high specificity and sensitivity in both the original and validation cohorts. When HLA alleles, especially DR and DQ, strongly co-occurred, attributing TCR associations to individual alleles was difficult. Presence/absence analyses assumed roughly uniform sequencing depth across donors, an assumption that may not hold. CMV serostatus was the only immune exposure information available for the cohort. According to the authors, the approach could potentially be generalized to other disease states and immunological phenotypes. Because counts were too low, more than 15 rarely observed V segments, including chromosome 9 orphons, were excluded from the earlier analysis of a few hundred of the donors. Correlated functional status among segregating V segments might be attributable to linkage disequilibrium, but an unknown experimental factor could not be ruled out. According to a later genetic analysis, donors in an Asian-associated ancestry cluster had fewer N-insertions in productive TCRs than the approximately 630-donor mean. In an earlier analysis of about 550 of the donors, most TCR beta V segments were observed in productive rearrangements about 87% or about 30% of the time, broadly matching IMGT annotations. Most TCR sequences were observed very rarely across donors, whereas some public TCRs were present in many individuals. V-gene and J-gene trimming of TCR beta chains was associated with a missense DCLRE1C variant in a later genetic analysis, and the association was replicated in an independent cohort. A few of the identified cytomegalovirus-associated TCR beta chains were confirmed in vitro to be specific for cytomegalovirus antigens. Some IMGT-functional V segments, including TRBV6-2 and TRBV6-3, could not be told apart with the 87-base-pair reads, so those segments were excluded. In a later analysis, the rate of TCR association differed among HLA loci, with DRB1 alleles having the most associated TCRs and HLA-C alleles having the fewest. The study listed 170 or so TCR beta chains as associated with cytomegalovirus. In a later analysis, several top co-occurrence clusters were reported to appear linked to parvovirus B19, influenza, CMV and Epstein-Barr virus. A further reported finding was that TCR beta sequences accurately predicted the HLA-A and HLA-B alleles for most subjects in the first cohort.

Library preparation employed the immunoSEQ multiplex PCR assay. For the multiplex PCR, a mixture combining 60 forward primers for TCR Vbeta segments and 13 reverse primers for TCR Jbeta segments was used. The CDR3 region of rearranged TCR beta genes was amplified from genomic DNA with a multiplex PCR assay. On the Illumina HiSeq System, the amplified TCR beta libraries were sequenced as 87-base-pair reads. As for how the authors treated the data: A later analysis counted about 82 million unique TCR beta chains across the 500 to 850 repertoires, and around 12 million of these chains were shared by at least two donors. Raw reads were error-corrected and collapsed into unique sequences by a nearest-neighbor algorithm in which closely related sequences were merged to remove PCR and sequencing errors. CDR3 sequences were aligned to IMGT reference sequences to assign V, D and J gene segments. Each retained sequence needed at least a six-nucleotide match to both a V gene segment and a J gene segment. Rearrangements were classified as productive when the CDR3 lacked stop codons and remained in frame with V and J, and all other rearrangements were classified as non-productive. Following IMGT convention, CDR3 was defined as the stretch from the second conserved V-encoded cysteine up to the conserved J-encoded phenylalanine. The earlier analysis of 587 of the donors excluded sequences that lacked an unambiguous match to a single V gene segment. In an earlier analysis of roughly 600 of the donors, a V segment was called functional when productive rearrangements were above 56.7%, and segregating when the standard deviation between donors exceeded 5%. To diagnose cytomegalovirus status from the catalog of TCR beta chain sequences, a statistical classification framework was built. In a later analysis, TCR nucleotide sequences were compared against IMGT/GENE-DB human TR gene sequences so that V and J genes could be assigned. The TCRdist pipeline was used in a later analysis to assign CDR3 sequences and most-parsimonious VDJ recombination scenarios. In a later analysis, each TCR beta chain was defined by its CDR3 amino acid sequence together with its V-gene family, and reads lacking a unique V-gene family were excluded. As a way to deal with suspected cross-contamination and a sequencing artifact, a later analysis dropped 450 to 700 nucleotide sequences that were highly shared and had low generation probability. A later analysis calculated a clonal expansion index for each public chain from normalized within-repertoire ranks of inferred template counts. A later analysis computed generation probabilities with a VDJ recombination model fitted to out-of-frame rearrangements, and checked the results against IGoR. In a later analysis, hypergeometric tests were used to score TCR-TCR, TCR-HLA and TCR-CMV co-occurrence, with a repertoire-size bias correction applied to TCR pairs. To estimate false discovery rates, a later analysis permuted the HLA or CMV assignments 20 times. A later analysis grouped co-occurring TCRs with DBSCAN, adding TCRdist sequence similarity when clustering within HLA-allele-positive subsets. Repertoires with fewer than 30,000 or more than 120,000 public chains were left out of co-occurrence clustering, as were a handful of repertoires with anomalous nucleotide sharing. TCRdb obtained this table from immuneACCESS and retained in-frame rearrangements with V and J assigned. These tables miss some clones; where compared with another copy, unresolved V genes account for less than half of the shortfall, and the remainder is unexplained. The V and J calls and clone size are taken from that table; D and trimming were inferred from the DNA. Counted in this sample were 150,000 to 200,000 clones; approximately 70% of them appeared once. Approximately 4.4% of the sample is held by the ten biggest clonotypes.

The receptor was isolated from a man between 18 and 29 years old in good health and CMV-seropositive. The rearranged segments are TRBV19 and TRBJ2-4; 7 of the junction bases match TRBD1. The sample consisted of PBMCs. CDR3 protein: CASSRGDSFVLDKNIQYF. The nucleotide sequence reads as follows: TGTGCCAGTAGTAGAGGGGACAGCTTTGTACTAGACAAAAACATTCAGTACTTC. When the CDR3 is completed using the reference TRBV19 and TRBJ2-4 genes on either side, the full variable domain is DGGITQSPKYLFRKEGQNVTLSCEQNLNHDAMYWYRQDPGQGLRLIYYSQIVNDFQKGDIAEGYSVSREKKESFPLTVTSAQKNPTAFYLCASSRGDSFVLDKNIQYFGAGTRLSVL.